These 16 T cell receptor beta chains were sequenced from one sample in a study of identical twins. TCRdb redid the calling of the 5' RACE reads with MiXCR, one entry per CDR3 protein. The repertoire holds approximately 190,000 distinct CDR3 sequences, with approximately 15% as singletons. In addition, the sample was reused for a study of T cells expressing NK-cell markers.

Sequencing was performed on CD8+ T cells sorted from blood. These receptors were collected from a woman aged 18-29 years in good health.

This clonotype was detected ten times or more. CDR3 sequence (DNA): TGTGCCAGCAGCCCGGGACTTCCCTACGAGCAGTACTTC. Encoded protein: CASSPGLPYEQYF. This chain connects TRBV5-5 to TRBJ2-7; D perhaps matches TRBD2 (6 bases). The CDR3 has 13 residues. The V gene's germline CDR1 is SGHKS and CDR2 YYEKEE (reference sequence). V was shortened by 4 bases and J by 2 bases, with 10 bases between the two germline ends.

A word on this clonotype: One end of the junction is discordant with germline, which a read error may explain. This chain uses TRBV11-2 with TRBJ2-4, with 7 bases that match TRBD1. Germline assignment: CDR1 SGHAT and CDR2 FQNNGV. This CDR3 region has 14 residues. CDR3 sequence reads: CASSFPGQLDIQHF. CDR3 in DNA: TGTGCCAGCAGCTTTCCGGGACAGCTTGACATTCAGCACTTC.

This clonotype was seen many times. For the CDR3, the DNA is TGTGCTGTCTGCCCGAACACCGGGGAGCTGTTTTTT. Its translation is CAVCPNTGELFF. The genes are TRBV12-3 or TRBV12-4 and TRBJ2-2, with no clear D. The CDR3 runs 12 residues.

The J gene is TRBJ2-5, the V gene TRBV7-9; D gene unclear. This CDR3 is built from 14 residues. Germline lookup yields CDR1 SEHNR and CDR2 FQNEAQ (reference sequence). The V gene lost 4 bases and the J gene lost 5 bases, with 14 bases spanning the gap. Here the CDR3 reads CASSWVGLRETQYF. CDR3 DNA: TGTGCCAGCAGCTGGGTGGGGTTGCGGGAGACCCAGTACTTC.

This clonotype was seen a handful of times. Here the CDR3 DNA reads TGCAGTGCTAGAGATTGGGGGGGGCAAGAGACCCAGTACTTC. This codes for CSARDWGGQETQYF. The rearrangement joins TRBV20-1 to TRBJ2-5; TRBD2 matches at 7 bases. This CDR3 has 14 amino acids. Losses at the gene ends were 0 bases for V and 2 bases for J; bases not matched to a gene: 3. Germline V gene lookup returns CDR1 DFQATT and CDR2 SNEGSKA (reference sequence).

This clonotype turned up a few times. The J gene is TRBJ2-1, the V gene TRBV6-5; no clear D gene. The germline V gene encodes CDR1 MNHEY and CDR2 SVGAGI. V gave up 0 bases and J gave up 0 bases, with 9 bases separating them. CDR3 size: 16 residues. The CDR3 sequence is CASSYSVASSYNEQFF. The CDR3 nucleotides are TGTGCCAGCAGTTACTCGGTGGCGTCCTCCTACAATGAGCAGTTCTTC.

The chain links TRBV7-8 to TRBJ2-1, with TRBD2 matching over 7 bases. Germline V gene sequence: CDR1 SGHVS, CDR2 FQNEAQ. The CDR3 length is 15 residues. V lost 4 bases and J lost 0; bases outside the gene matches: 3. CDR3 loop: CASSSLADSYNEQFF. In nucleotides, the CDR3 is TGTGCCAGCAGCTCGCTAGCGGACTCCTACAATGAGCAGTTCTTC.

Note on this clonotype: The junction differs from germline at one of its ends, possibly a read error. The V call is TRBV7-7, the J call TRBJ2-3; no definite D call. Germline V CDR1 and CDR2: SSHAT, FNYEAQ (reference sequence). The CDR3 loop spans 14 amino acids. The CDR3 DNA reads as TGTGCTAGCAGCCGCGGCTCCGGCACAGATACGCAGTATTTT. Amino acids: CASSRGSGTDTQYF.

V is TRBV9 and J is TRBJ2-1; TRBD2 is a possible D gene (5 bases). In germline, CDR1 is SGDLS, CDR2 YYNGEE. The CDR3 runs 14 residues. V dropped 5 bases and J dropped 6 bases, with 15 bases sitting between them. The CDR3 nucleotides are TGTGCCAGCAGTCCCCGCAGCGGAGGCAATGAGCAGTTCTTC. Protein sequence: CASSPRSGGNEQFF.

This clonotype came up a few times. The chain combines TRBV29-1 with TRBJ2-5; the D is unclear. The germline CDR1 and CDR2 sequences are SQVTM and ANQGSEA. The CDR3 totals 14 residues. V shed 7 bases and J shed 1 base, with 16 bases lying between them. CDR3 nucleotide sequence: TGCAGCGGGAACCTTGGACGGCTCCAAGAGACCCAGTACTTC. Its protein product is CSGNLGRLQETQYF.

This clonotype has a handful of counts. The chain couples TRBV28 to TRBJ2-1; D not resolved. The CDR3 loop spans 13 amino acids. With 3 bases removed from V and 6 bases from J, the gap between germline ends came to 9 bases. Germline V gives CDR1 MDHEN, CDR2 SYDVKM. The CDR3 spells CASSFRLTNEQFF. The CDR3 DNA follows: TGTGCCAGCAGTTTCCGTTTAACCAATGAGCAGTTCTTC.

The V and J genes are TRBV7-7 and TRBJ1-1; D uncertain. Germline CDR1 SSHAT, CDR2 FNYEAQ (reference sequence). The CDR3 loop spans 15 amino acids. Trimming left V 4 bases short and J 10 bases short, with 22 bases between. The CDR3 DNA follows: TGTGCCAGCAGCTCCCCTGGGGAAGCGACGCTGGGAGCTTTCTTT. It encodes CASSSPGEATLGAFF.

This clonotype counts as large. V and J are TRBV27 and TRBJ1-1; tentative D call: TRBD1 (5 bases). The V end lost 5 bases, the J end lost 3 bases, and 7 bases lay between the germline ends. Per germline, CDR1 MNHEY and CDR2 SMNVEV (reference sequence). CDR3 length equals 12 residues. As DNA, the CDR3 is TGTGCCAGCAGTAGAGGGGACACTGAAGCTTTCTTT. It specifies CASSRGDTEAFF.

This rearrangement joins TRBV6-5 to TRBJ2-1, with D hard to call. V was trimmed by 3 bases and J by 10 bases, leaving 16 bases between them. The CDR3 has 14 residues. Germline CDR1 MNHEY, CDR2 SVGAGI. The CDR3 nucleotides are TGTGCCAGCAGTTATCTGACAACTTCTAGGGAGCAGTTCTTC. It codes for CASSYLTTSREQFF.

This clonotype has only a few counts. The chain combines TRBV12-3 or TRBV12-4 with TRBJ2-1; TRBD2 agrees at 13 bases. The V and J ends lost 6 bases and 4 bases, in that order; junction bases with no gene match: 3. This CDR3 contains 15 residues. CDR3 loop: CASRGTSGDYNEQFF. The CDR3 DNA sequence: TGTGCCAGCAGGGGGACTAGCGGGGATTACAATGAGCAGTTCTTC.

This clonotype was detected many times. The V gene is TRBV5-5, the J gene TRBJ2-1; the match to TRBD2 covers 8 bases. Trimming at V came to 4 bases and at J to 5 bases, leaving 5 bases not matched to a gene. The CDR3 has 14 residues. CDR1 and CDR2 from the germline V gene are SGHKS and YYEKEE (reference sequence). CDR3 sequence reads: CASSASAGDNEQFF. As DNA, the CDR3 is TGTGCCAGCAGCGCCTCAGCGGGGGACAATGAGCAGTTCTTC.